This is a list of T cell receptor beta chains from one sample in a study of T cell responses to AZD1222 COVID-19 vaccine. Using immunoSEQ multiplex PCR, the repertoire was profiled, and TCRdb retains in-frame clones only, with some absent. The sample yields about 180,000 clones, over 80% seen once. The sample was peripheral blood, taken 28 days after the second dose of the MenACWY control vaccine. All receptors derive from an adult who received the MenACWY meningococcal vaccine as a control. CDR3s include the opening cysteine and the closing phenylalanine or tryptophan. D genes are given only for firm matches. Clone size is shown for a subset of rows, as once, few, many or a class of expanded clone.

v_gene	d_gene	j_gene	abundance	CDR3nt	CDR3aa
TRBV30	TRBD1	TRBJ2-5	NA	TGTGCCTGGAGTAGCACAGGGGGCTTATCGGAGACCCAGTACTTC	CAWSSTGGLSETQYF
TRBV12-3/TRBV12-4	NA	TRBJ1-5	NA	TGTGCCAGCAGTATGACAGGAGGTCAGCCCCAGCATTTT	CASSMTGGQPQHF
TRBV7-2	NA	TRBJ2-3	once	TGTGCCAGCAGCTTAGACCGGAGGAGCACAGATACGCAGTATTTT	CASSLDRRSTDTQYF
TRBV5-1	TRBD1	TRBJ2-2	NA	TGCGCCAGCAGTTACGGACAGGAGATGAGGACCGGGGAGCTGTTTTTT	CASSYGQEMRTGELFF
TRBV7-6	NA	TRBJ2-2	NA	TGTGCCAGCAGCTTAGATGGCATCAGCGGGCGCACCGGGGAGCTGTTTTTT	CASSLDGISGRTGELFF
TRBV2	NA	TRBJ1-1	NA	TGTGCCAGCAGTGAAGCCAGGGCGCGCACTGAAGCTTTCTTT	CASSEARARTEAFF
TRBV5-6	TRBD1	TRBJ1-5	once	TGTGCCAGCAGCTCCAGATTACAGGGGCGAGGGGATTTT	CASSSRLQGRGDF
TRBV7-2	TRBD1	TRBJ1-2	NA	TGTGCCAGCAGCTTATCCGGGACAGCGGATGGCTACACCTTC	CASSLSGTADGYTF
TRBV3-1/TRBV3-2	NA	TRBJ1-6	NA	TGTACCAGCAGCCAAGTCTCAGGGGCCCATTCACCCCTCCACTTT	CTSSQVSGAHSPLHF
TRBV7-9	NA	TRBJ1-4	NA	TGTGCCAGCAGCTACTCGACGGGACGGGCGAATGAAAAACTGTTTTTT	CASSYSTGRANEKLFF